This section outlines one T cell receptor beta chain sequence together with its context. Use of 60 Vbeta and 13 Jbeta primers characterized the PCR. As processed by the authors: Around 80 million unique TCR beta chains, some 9.9 million of them shared, were counted by a later analysis. Measured with immunoSEQ multiplex PCR; TCRdb has only the in-frame clones, and not every one. V, J and clone size are those of that table, while D and trimming were read from the DNA. The table includes 100,000 or so clones, 60% to 85% detected once. The data belong to a study of cytomegalovirus exposure and HLA in healthy donors. At the level of the study: From about 170 million T cells, an earlier analysis saw roughly 120 million unique TCR beta sequences.

Germline V lookup: CDR1 MNHEY, CDR2 SVGAGI. V lost 5 bases and J lost 6, with 11 bases in between. The CDR3 loop spans 14 amino acids. What was sequenced was PBMCs. This sequence was found in a man aged 25 to 40 in good health and CMV-seropositive. The chain couples TRBV6-5 to TRBJ1-6; D is ambiguous. The CDR3 region has the DNA TGTGCCAGCAGTCAGGATGGAAGTAATTCACCCCTCCACTTT. Its protein is CASSQDGSNSPLHF.